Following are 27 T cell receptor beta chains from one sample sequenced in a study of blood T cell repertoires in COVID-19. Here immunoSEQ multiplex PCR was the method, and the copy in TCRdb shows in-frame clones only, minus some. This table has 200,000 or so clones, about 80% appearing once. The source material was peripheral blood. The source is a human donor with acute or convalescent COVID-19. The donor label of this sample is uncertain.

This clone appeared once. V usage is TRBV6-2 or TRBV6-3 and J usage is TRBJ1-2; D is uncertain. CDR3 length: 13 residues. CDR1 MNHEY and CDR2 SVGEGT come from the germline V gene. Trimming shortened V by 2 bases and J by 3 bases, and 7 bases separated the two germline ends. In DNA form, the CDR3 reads TGTGCCAGCAGTTACGAGGGAGACTATGGCTACACCTTC. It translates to CASSYEGDYGYTF.

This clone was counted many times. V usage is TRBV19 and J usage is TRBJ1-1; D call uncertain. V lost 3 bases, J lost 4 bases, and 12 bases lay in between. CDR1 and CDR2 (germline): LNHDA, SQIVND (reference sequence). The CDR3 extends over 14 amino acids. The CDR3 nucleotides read TGTGCCAGTAGTATTGGCCTTAGCGGCACTGAAGCTTTCTTT. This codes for CASSIGLSGTEAFF.

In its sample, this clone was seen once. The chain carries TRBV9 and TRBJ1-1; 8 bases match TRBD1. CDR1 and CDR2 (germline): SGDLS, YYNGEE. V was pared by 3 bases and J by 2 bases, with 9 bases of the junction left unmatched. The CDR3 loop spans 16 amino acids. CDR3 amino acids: CASSDPGGGGNTEAFF. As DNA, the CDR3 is TGTGCCAGCAGCGACCCAGGGGGCGGGGGCAACACTGAAGCTTTCTTT.

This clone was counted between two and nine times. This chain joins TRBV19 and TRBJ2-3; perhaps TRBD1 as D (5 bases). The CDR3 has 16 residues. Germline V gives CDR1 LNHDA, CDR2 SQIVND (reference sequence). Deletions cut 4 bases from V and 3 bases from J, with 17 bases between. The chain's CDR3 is CASSSRAGPRTDTQYF. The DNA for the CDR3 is TGTGCCAGTAGTAGCCGGGCAGGGCCGCGTACAGATACGCAGTATTTT.

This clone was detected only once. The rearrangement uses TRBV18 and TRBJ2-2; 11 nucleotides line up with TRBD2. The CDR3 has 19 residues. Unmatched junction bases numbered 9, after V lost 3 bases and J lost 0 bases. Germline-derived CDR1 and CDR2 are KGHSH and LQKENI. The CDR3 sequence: CASSPRGTSGPANTGELFF. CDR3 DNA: TGTGCCAGCTCACCTCGAGGGACTAGCGGACCCGCGAACACCGGGGAGCTGTTTTTT.

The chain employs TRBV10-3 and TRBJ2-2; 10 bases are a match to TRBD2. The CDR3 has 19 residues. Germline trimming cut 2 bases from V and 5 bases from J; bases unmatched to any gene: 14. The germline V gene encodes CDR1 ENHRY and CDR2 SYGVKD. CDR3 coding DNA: TGTGCCATCAGTGAGCTAGCGGGGGTGTTACCCTTACAGACCGGGGAGCTGTTTTTT. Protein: CAISELAGVLPLQTGELFF.

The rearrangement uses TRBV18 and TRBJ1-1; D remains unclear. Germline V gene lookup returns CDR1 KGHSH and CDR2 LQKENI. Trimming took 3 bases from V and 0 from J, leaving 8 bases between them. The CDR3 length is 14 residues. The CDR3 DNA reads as TGTGCCAGCTCACCGATGGCCGTGAACACTGAAGCTTTCTTT. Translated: CASSPMAVNTEAFF.

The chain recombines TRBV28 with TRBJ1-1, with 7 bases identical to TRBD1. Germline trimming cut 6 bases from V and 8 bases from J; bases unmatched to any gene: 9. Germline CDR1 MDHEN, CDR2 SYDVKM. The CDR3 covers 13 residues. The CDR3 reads CASRGGGGLEAFF. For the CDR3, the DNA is TGTGCCAGCAGAGGAGGGGGCGGGCTAGAAGCTTTCTTT.

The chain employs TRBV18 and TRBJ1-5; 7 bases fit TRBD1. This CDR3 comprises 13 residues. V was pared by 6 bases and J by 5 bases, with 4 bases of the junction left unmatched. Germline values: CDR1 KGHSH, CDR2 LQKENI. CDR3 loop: CASSSTGDQPQHF. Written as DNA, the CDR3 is TGTGCCAGCTCCTCAACAGGGGATCAGCCCCAGCATTTT.

The CDR3 spells CASSRNSGNQETQYF. The CDR3 DNA follows: TGTGCCAGCAGCAGGAACTCAGGGAACCAAGAGACCCAGTACTTC. The rearrangement uses TRBV11-3 and TRBJ2-5, with D perhaps matching TRBD1 (5 bases). V gave up 5 bases and J gave up 0 bases, with 13 bases separating them. Per germline, CDR1 SGHNT and CDR2 YENEEA. The CDR3 contains 15 residues.

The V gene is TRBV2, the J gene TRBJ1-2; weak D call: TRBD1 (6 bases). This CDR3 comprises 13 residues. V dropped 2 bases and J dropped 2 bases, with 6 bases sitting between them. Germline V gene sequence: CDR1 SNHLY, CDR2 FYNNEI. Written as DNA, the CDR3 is TGTGCCAGCAGTGAACAGGGGAACTATGGCTACACCTTC. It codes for CASSEQGNYGYTF.

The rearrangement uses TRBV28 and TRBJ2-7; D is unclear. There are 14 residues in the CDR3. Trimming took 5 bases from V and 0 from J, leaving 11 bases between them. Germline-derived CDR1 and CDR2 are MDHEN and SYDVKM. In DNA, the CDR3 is TGTGCCAGCAGTCAGACTCGGAGCTCCTACGAGCAGTACTTC. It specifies CASSQTRSSYEQYF. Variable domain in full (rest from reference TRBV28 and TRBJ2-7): DVKVTQSSRYLVKRTGEKVFLECVQDMDHENMFWYRQDPGLGLRLIYFSYDVKMKEKGDIPEGYSVSREKKERFSLILESASTNQTSMYLCASSQTRSSYEQYFGPGTRLTVT.

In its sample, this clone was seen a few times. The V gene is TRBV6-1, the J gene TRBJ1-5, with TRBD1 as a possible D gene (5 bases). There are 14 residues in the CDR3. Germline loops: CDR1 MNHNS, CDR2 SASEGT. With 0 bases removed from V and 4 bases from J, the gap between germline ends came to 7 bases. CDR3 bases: TGTGCCAGCAGTGAAGCGGGGGGAAATCAGCCCCAGCATTTT. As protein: CASSEAGGNQPQHF.

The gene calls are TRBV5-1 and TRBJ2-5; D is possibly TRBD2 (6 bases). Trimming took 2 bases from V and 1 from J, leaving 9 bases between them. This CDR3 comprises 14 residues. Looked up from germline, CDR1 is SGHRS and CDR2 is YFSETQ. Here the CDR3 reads CASSFSSAQETQYF. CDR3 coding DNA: TGCGCCAGCAGCTTTTCTAGCGCCCAAGAGACCCAGTACTTC.

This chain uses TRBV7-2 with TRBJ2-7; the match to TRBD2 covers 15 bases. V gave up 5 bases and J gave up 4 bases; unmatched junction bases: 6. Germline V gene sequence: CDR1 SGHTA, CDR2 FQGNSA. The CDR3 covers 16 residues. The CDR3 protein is CASSPGLAGGGYEQYF. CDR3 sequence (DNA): TGTGCCAGCAGCCCGGGACTAGCGGGGGGTGGGTACGAGCAGTACTTC.

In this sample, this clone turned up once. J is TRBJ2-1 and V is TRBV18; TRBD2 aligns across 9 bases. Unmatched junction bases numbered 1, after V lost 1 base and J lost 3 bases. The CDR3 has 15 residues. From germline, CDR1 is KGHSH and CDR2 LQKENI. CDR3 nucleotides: TGTGCCAGCTCACCACGTAGCGGGAGCTACAATGAGCAGTTCTTC. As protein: CASSPRSGSYNEQFF.

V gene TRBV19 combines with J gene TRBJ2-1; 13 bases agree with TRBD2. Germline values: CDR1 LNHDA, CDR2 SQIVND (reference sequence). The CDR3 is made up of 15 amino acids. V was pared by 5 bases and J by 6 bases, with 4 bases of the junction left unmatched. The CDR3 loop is CASSLTSGRANEQFF. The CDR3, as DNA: TGTGCCAGTAGTCTTACTAGCGGGAGGGCCAATGAGCAGTTCTTC.

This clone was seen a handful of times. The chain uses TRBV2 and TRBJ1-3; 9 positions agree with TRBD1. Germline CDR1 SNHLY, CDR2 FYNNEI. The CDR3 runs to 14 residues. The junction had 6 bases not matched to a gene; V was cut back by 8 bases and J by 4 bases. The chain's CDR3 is CASLDRGTGNTIYF. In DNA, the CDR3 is TGTGCCAGCCTGGACAGGGGAACGGGAAACACCATATATTTT.

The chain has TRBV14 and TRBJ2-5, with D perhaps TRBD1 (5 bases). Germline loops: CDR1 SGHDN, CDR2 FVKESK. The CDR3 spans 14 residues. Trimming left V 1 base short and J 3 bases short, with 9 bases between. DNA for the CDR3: TGTGCCAGCAGCCAAGTTTCCAGGGAAGAGACCCAGTACTTC. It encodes CASSQVSREETQYF.

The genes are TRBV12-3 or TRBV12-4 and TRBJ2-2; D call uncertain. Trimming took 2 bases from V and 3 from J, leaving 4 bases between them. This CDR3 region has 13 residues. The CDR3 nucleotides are TGTGCCAGCAGTTTATATCACACCGGGGAGCTGTTTTTT. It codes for CASSLYHTGELFF.

The chain's CDR3 is CASSLTVTGSDTQYF. CDR3 DNA sequence: TGTGCCAGCAGCTTAACTGTTACAGGGTCAGATACGCAGTATTTT. The genes are TRBV7-9 and TRBJ2-3; possibly TRBD1 for D (6 bases). V shed 2 bases and J shed 4 bases, with 13 bases lying between them. Germline CDR1 and CDR2: SEHNR and FQNEAQ (reference sequence). The CDR3 totals 15 residues. The variable domain in full, with the rest retrieved from reference TRBV7-9 and TRBJ2-3, is DTGVSQNPRHKITKRGQNVTFRCDPISEHNRLYWYRQTLGQGPEFLTYFQNEAQLEKSRLLSDRFSAERPKGSFSTLEIQRTEQGDSAMYLCASSLTVTGSDTQYFGPGTRLTVL.

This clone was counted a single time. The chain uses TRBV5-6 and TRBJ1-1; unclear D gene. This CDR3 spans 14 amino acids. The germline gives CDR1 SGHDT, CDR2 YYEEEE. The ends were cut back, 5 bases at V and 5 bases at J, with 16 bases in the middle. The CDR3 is CASRTPGDGTEAFF. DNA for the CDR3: TGTGCCAGCAGGACCCCCGGAGATGGGACTGAAGCTTTCTTT.

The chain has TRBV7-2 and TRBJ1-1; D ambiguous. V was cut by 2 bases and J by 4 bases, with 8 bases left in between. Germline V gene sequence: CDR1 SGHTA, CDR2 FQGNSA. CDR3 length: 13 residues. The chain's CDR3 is CASSLYRGTEAFF. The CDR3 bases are TGTGCCAGCAGCTTATACCGGGGCACTGAAGCTTTCTTT.

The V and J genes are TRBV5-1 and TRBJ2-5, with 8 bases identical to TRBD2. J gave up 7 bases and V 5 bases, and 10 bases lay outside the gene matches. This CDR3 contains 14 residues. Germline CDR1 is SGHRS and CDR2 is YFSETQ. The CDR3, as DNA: TGCGCCAGCAGTAAAAGCGGGGGTCTGGCGACCCAGTACTTC. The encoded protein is CASSKSGGLATQYF.

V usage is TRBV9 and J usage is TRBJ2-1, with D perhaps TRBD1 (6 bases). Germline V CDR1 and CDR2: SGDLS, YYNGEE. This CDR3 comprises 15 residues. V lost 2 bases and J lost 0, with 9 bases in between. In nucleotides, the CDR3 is TGTGCCAGCAGCGTTGGACAGAGCTCCTACAATGAGCAGTTCTTC. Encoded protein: CASSVGQSSYNEQFF.

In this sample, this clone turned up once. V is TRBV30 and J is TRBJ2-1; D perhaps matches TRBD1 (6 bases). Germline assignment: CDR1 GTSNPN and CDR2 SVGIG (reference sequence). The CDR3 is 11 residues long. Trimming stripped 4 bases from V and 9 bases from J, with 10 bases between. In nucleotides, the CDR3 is TGTGCCTGGAAGGGACACGCTGAGCAGTTCTTC. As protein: CAWKGHAEQFF. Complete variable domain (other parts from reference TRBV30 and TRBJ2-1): SQTIHQWPATLVQPVGSPLSLECTVEGTSNPNLYWYRQAAGRGLQLLFYSVGIGQISSEVPQNLSASRPQDRQFILSSKKLLLSDSGFYLCAWKGHAEQFFGPGTRLTVL.

In nucleotides, the CDR3 is TGCGCCAGCAGCCCCCAGGGCGGGGGGGTTGAAAAACTGTTTTTT. It codes for CASSPQGGGVEKLFF. This chain connects TRBV5-1 to TRBJ1-4, with D maybe TRBD1 (5 bases). This CDR3 region has 15 residues. Germline V CDR1 and CDR2: SGHRS, YFSETQ. V lost 4 bases, J lost 7 bases, and 17 bases lay in between. The variable domain in full, completed from reference TRBV5-1 and TRBJ1-4, reads KAGVTQTPRYLIKTRGQQVTLSCSPISGHRSVSWYQQTPGQGLQFLFEYFSETQRNKGNFPGRFSGRQFSNSRSEMNVSTLELGDSALYLCASSPQGGGVEKLFFGSGTQLSVL.